This T cell receptor beta chain was sequenced in a study of blood T cells in healthy people across ages (dated by TCRdb to 2014 to 2015). A note on the overall study: Template switching captured roughly one uniquely barcoded TCR beta cDNA molecule per two T cells in model experiments. The donors were split into four age groups: young (average around 17 years), middle-aged (39), aged (62) and long-lived (approximately 80). To avoid experimental bias, donors of different ages were spread randomly across the sequencing lanes. Using the same blood draw, the study looked at two additional independent replicas of 1 million unique cDNA reads for two donors, one aged 18 to 30 and the other aged 80 or older. Age-related changes in TCR beta repertoire diversity were measured in the study by deep sequencing normalized with unique cDNA molecular identifiers. Paper-wide results and their limitations: There was a strong correlation between observed TCR beta diversity and the percentage of naive T cells measured by flow cytometry. The CMV infection status of donors was not known, potentially confounding age-related changes in expanded clonotypes. Compared with the aged group, more naive CD4+ T cells, fewer expanded clones and increased TCR diversity were shown by the long-lived group, suggesting age selection. As age increased, observed TCR beta diversity per million T cells dropped in a roughly linear way, and a significant reduction was already evident by age about 40. Bulk unsorted PBMC profiling prevented conclusive comparison of naive and antigen-experienced compartments. Estimates of total diversity based on one million sequenced T cells were considered lower bounds and underestimates.

Comment on this clonotype: Its binding antigen is unknown. Base qualities are not provided; no much larger clone lies one nucleotide away.

The donors were 40 or so Caucasian individuals from Russia, aged roughly 6 to 90 years, who were systemically healthy. Approximately 10 milliliters of peripheral blood were collected from each donor into EDTA-treated Vacutainer tubes. Ficoll-Paque density-gradient centrifugation was used to isolate PBMCs, with at least 7 million per sample. Total RNA was extracted from PBMCs with Trizol reagent, with at least 6 micrograms obtained per sample. For every donor, flow cytometry on a PBMC aliquot measured the percentage of naive CD45RAhigh/CD27high T cells. The receptor library was made with 5' RACE. TCRdb shows the sequencer as Illumina HiSeq 2500. A second PCR of about 7 to 12 cycles was run with a J-beta primer mix and a sample-barcoded 5' primer. A unique molecular identifier was introduced onto each TCR beta cDNA molecule by a template-switch 5' adaptor carrying 12 random nucleotides. Each sample yielded at least 3 million CDR3-containing paired-end reads. First-strand cDNA was synthesized from all RNA with the Mint cDNA synthesis kit, primed by a TRBC-specific oligonucleotide. Following uracil-DNA glycosylase treatment, a first 18-cycle PCR with universal primers M1SS and BC2_uni_R was performed on all cDNA. The published analysis was carried out like this. Each sample was normalized by randomly selecting 1 million high-quality reads, each carrying a distinct molecular identifier. Reads sharing molecular identifiers were discarded rather than binned into consensus sequences. MiTCR, set to a Q25 quality threshold and the strictest error-elimination algorithm, was used for CDR3 identification, clonotype clustering and error correction. A nonparametric unseen species model with Euler transformation was used to estimate a lower bound on total TCR beta diversity. TCRdb ran its own pipeline on the public reads, namely fastp trimming at Q25 and MiXCR clone calling, and kept in-frame beta chains. Identical CDR3 proteins give one entry, which carries the most common genes and DNA. These V and J calls rely on TCRdb rather than the paper's analysis. Present in this sample are 1.5 million to 1.9 million distinct CDR3 sequences, roughly 43% of which were seen just once. The ten largest make up around 4% of the sample.

Sequenced: blood. The receptor was isolated from a woman between 18 and 30 years old in good health.

The encoded CDR3 is CSVPTGADTQYF. The nucleotide sequence is TGCAGCGTTCCCACAGGGGCGGATACGCAGTATTTT. Recombination linked TRBV29-1 to TRBJ2-3, with 7 middle bases fitting TRBD1. Including the terminal cysteine and phenylalanine, the CDR3 comprises 12 residues. The DNA shown is the 36-base CDR3, in frame from base 1. After removal of 5 bases from V and 6 bases from J, the junction retains 5 bases not matched to a gene. Reading the germline V gene gives CDR1 SQVTM and CDR2 ANQGSEA.